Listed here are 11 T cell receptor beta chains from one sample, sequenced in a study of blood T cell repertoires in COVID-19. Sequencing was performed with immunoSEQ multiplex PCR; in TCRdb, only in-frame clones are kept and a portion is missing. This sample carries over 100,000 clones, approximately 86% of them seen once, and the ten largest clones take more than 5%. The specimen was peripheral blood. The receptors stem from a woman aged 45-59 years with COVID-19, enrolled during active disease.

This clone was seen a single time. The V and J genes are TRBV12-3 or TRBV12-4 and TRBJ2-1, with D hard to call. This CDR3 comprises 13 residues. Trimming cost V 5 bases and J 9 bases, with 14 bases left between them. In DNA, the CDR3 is TGTGCCAGCAGTCTACCCCCTAGTTTTGAGCAGTTCTTC. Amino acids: CASSLPPSFEQFF.

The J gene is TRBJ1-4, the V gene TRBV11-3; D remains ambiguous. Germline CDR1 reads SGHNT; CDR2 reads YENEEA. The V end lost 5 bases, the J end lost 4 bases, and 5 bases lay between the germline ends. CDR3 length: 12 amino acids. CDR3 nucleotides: TGTGCCAGCAGCCCGTATAATGAAAAACTGTTTTTT. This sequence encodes CASSPYNEKLFF.

The CDR3 nucleotides are TGTGCCAGCAGCCCACTGCTGGTGGGCCGGGGAAACATTCAGTACTTC. Its protein product is CASSPLLVGRGNIQYF. The V call is TRBV4-2, the J call TRBJ2-4; D is perhaps TRBD2 (5 bases). Germline V gives CDR1 LGHNA, CDR2 YNFKEQ. This CDR3 contains 16 residues. The ends were cut back, 4 bases at V and 6 bases at J, with 19 bases in the middle.

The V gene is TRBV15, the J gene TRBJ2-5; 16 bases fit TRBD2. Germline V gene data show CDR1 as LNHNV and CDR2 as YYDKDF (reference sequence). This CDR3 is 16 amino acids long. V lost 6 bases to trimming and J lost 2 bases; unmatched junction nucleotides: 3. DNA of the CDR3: TGTGCCACCAGTACGGGACTAGCGGGGGGGCAAGAGACCCAGTACTTC. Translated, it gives CATSTGLAGGQETQYF.

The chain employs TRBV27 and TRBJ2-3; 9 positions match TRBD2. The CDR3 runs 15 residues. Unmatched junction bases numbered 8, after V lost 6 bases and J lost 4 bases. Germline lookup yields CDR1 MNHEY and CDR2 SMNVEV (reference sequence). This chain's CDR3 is CASSWAAGGADTQYF. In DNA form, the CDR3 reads TGTGCCAGCAGCTGGGCAGCGGGGGGAGCAGATACGCAGTATTTT.

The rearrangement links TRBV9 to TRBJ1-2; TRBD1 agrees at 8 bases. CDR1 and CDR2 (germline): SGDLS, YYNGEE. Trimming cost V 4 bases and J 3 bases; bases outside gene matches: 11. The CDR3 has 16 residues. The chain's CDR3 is CASSPTGGTSDYGYTF. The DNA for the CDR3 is TGTGCCAGCAGCCCCACAGGGGGAACTAGTGACTATGGCTACACCTTC.

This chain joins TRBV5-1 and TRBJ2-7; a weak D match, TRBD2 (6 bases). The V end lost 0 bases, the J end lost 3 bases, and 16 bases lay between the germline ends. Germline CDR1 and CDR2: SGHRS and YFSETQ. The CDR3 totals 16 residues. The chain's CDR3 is CASSLGGLGEHYEQYF. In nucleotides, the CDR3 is TGCGCCAGCAGCTTGGGGGGACTGGGGGAGCACTACGAGCAGTACTTC.

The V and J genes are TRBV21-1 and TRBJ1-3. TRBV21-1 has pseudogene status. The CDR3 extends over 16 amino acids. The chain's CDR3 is CASSKEEVYSGNTIYF. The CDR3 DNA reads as TGTGCCAGCAGCAAAGAGGAGGTCTACTCTGGAAACACCATATATTTT.

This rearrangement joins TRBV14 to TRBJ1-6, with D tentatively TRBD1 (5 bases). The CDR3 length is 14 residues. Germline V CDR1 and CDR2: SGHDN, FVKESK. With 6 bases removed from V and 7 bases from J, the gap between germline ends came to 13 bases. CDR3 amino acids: CASSQIGGNSPLHF. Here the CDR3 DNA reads TGTGCCAGCAGTCAGATTGGGGGGAATTCACCCCTCCACTTT.

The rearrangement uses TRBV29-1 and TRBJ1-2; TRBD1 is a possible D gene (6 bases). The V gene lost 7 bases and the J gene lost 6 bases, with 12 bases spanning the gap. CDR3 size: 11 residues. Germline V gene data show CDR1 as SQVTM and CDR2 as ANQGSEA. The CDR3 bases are TGCAGCGAGGGACATCTCAATGGCTACACCTTC. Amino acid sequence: CSEGHLNGYTF.

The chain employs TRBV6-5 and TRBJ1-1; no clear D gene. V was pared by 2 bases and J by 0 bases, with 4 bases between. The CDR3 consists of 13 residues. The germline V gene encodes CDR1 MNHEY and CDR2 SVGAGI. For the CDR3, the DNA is TGTGCCAGCAGTTACAACATGAACACTGAAGCTTTCTTT. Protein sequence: CASSYNMNTEAFF.